The entry below describes one TCR beta chain. These data belong to a study of blood T cell repertoires in COVID-19. About the research overall: Acute and convalescent COVID-19 samples came from the United States, Italy and Spain. Sources were T cells, B-cell-depleted T cells, or PBMCs; the material itself was cDNA or gDNA.

Germline V CDR1 and CDR2: MDHEN, SYDVKM. This CDR3 is built from 14 residues. Between the trimmed V and J ends, which lost 6 bases and 3 bases, there was a span of 15 bases. Authors' methods: From reference gene primer amplification, estimates of nucleated cell counts were derived. TCRdb keeps only in-frame clones here, not all; method: immunoSEQ multiplex PCR. V, J and clone size reflect that table, while D and trimming were determined from the DNA. Of over 75,000 clones in the sample, 90% were seen once. This sequence joins TRBV28 and TRBJ2-7; D not resolved. Sequencing was carried out using peripheral blood. The origin of this receptor is a man in his fifties or sixties with acute or convalescent COVID-19. The DNA of the CDR3 is TGTGCCAGCAGCACCGGAGTCGGTAGCTACGAGCAGTACTTC. Translating it yields CASSTGVGSYEQYF. The whole variable domain, filled in from reference TRBV28 and TRBJ2-7, reads DVKVTQSSRYLVKRTGEKVFLECVQDMDHENMFWYRQDPGLGLRLIYFSYDVKMKEKGDIPEGYSVSREKKERFSLILESASTNQTSMYLCASSTGVGSYEQYFGPGTRLTVT.